A single sample gave rise to the 8 T cell receptor beta chains below, sequenced in a study of blood T cells in healthy people across ages. A second roughly 7 to 11 cycle PCR used barcoded and J-beta primers. TCRdb re-called the 5' RACE reads with MiXCR, one entry per CDR3 protein. The sample records 700,000 to 900,000 distinct CDR3 sequences, roughly 25% being singletons. In addition, the sample was reused for a study of T cells of mothers and their children.

Sequenced material: blood. All receptors come from a boy under 18 in good health.

This clonotype has only a few counts. This chain links TRBV7-9 with TRBJ2-3; the D gene is possibly TRBD1 (5 bases). The V gene's germline CDR1 is SEHNR and CDR2 FQNEAQ (reference sequence). The CDR3 is made up of 15 amino acids. V lost 4 bases to trimming and J lost 4 bases, with 15 bases between them. The CDR3 protein is CASSSASGNPDTQYF. CDR3 DNA: TGTGCCAGCAGCTCCGCGTCAGGGAACCCAGATACGCAGTATTTT.

This chain connects TRBV20-1 to TRBJ2-3; 8 bases are shared with TRBD2. Trimming took 1 base from V and 0 from J; bases not matched to a gene: 9. This CDR3 is 17 amino acids long. Germline V gene sequence: CDR1 DFQATT, CDR2 SNEGSKA (reference sequence). In DNA form, the CDR3 reads TGCAGTGCTAGAGTGCCTTGGGCGGGAGGAAGCACAGATACGCAGTATTTT. This gives the protein CSARVPWAGGSTDTQYF.

This chain uses TRBV11-2 with TRBJ2-4; D ambiguous. Trimming removed 3 bases from V and 0 bases from J, with 9 bases in between. The V gene's germline CDR1 is SGHAT and CDR2 FQNNGV. The CDR3 extends over 15 amino acids. The CDR3 nucleotides are TGTGCCAGCAGCTTTAGAGGCCTAGCCAAAAACATTCAGTACTTC. The encoded protein is CASSFRGLAKNIQYF.

Comments on this clonotype: One end of the junction varies from germline; a read error may be responsible. In DNA, the CDR3 is TGTGCCAGCAGCGTAGAGAAGGGAAACGACTACAATGGGCAGTTCTTC. Residues: CASSVEKGNDYNGQFF. V usage is TRBV9 and J usage is TRBJ2-1, with TRBD2 as a possible D gene (5 bases). The CDR3 loop spans 16 amino acids. Per germline, CDR1 SGDLS and CDR2 YYNGEE.

The V and J genes are TRBV20-1 and TRBJ1-4; 7 nucleotides align to TRBD1. J lost 3 bases, V lost 3 bases, and 7 bases had no gene match. Germline loops: CDR1 DFQATT, CDR2 SNEGSKA (reference sequence). The CDR3 consists of 15 residues. CDR3 DNA sequence: TGCAGTGCTAGTGCTTCGGGACAGTCTAATGAAAAACTGTTTTTT. Translating it yields CSASASGQSNEKLFF.

This clonotype was seen only a few times. The J gene is TRBJ2-4, the V gene TRBV25-1; D remains ambiguous. The V and J ends lost 1 base and 3 bases respectively, with 4 bases between them. Germline assignment: CDR1 MGHDK and CDR2 SYGVNS. CDR3 length equals 13 residues. CDR3 DNA sequence: TGTGCCAGCAGTGAATCCGGCAAAAACATTCAGTACTTC. It codes for CASSESGKNIQYF.

The chain has TRBV20-1 and TRBJ2-5, with 9 bases lining up with TRBD2. Germline assignment: CDR1 DFQATT and CDR2 SNEGSKA (reference sequence). The CDR3 consists of 13 residues. V gave up 3 bases and J gave up 2 bases; unmatched junction bases: 1. The chain's CDR3 is CSASLAGQETQYF. The CDR3, as DNA: TGCAGTGCTAGTCTAGCGGGGCAAGAGACCCAGTACTTC.

The chain carries TRBV2 and TRBJ1-5, with D hard to call. The CDR3 totals 13 residues. Germline V gene sequence: CDR1 SNHLY, CDR2 FYNNEI. The V end lost 1 base, the J end lost 11 bases, and 12 bases lay between the germline ends. The CDR3 sequence: CASSEEFRQAQHF. The CDR3 coding sequence is TGTGCCAGCAGTGAAGAGTTCCGCCAGGCCCAGCATTTT.